This TCR beta chain was captured by sequencing in a study of a mutant IDH1 vaccine in newly diagnosed glioma (dated by TCRdb to the early 2020s). In the study overall: Across visits V03 through V10, patients got a total of eight vaccinations, given in weeks 1, 3, 5, 7, 11, 15, 19 and 23. In the chemotherapy-containing groups, vaccination started alongside temozolomide cycles, whereas in patients who had radiotherapy alone it started 4-6 weeks after radiotherapy. Of the roughly 31 treated patients, about 60% were male and 37.5% were female, and the mean age was approximately 41 years. Before enrollment, most patients had been given radiochemotherapy with temozolomide as standard therapy, while the rest had received either radiotherapy alone or temozolomide alone. Peripheral blood was drawn at six visits: V03 (baseline), V05, V07, V10, V12 and V13. For exploratory analyses, longitudinal TCRB deep sequencing was carried out in roughly 23 treated patients wherever samples were available. The paper as a whole reports these results and caveats: The authors stated that sample limitations prevented analyses of patient blood samples from being reproduced. Availability determined which PBMC samples were chosen for TCRB deep sequencing. Pseudoprogression seemed to be unrelated to changes in the top peripheral T cell clonotypes found by TCRB sequencing. Immune responses induced by the vaccine were seen in roughly 95% of patients across multiple MHC alleles.

A word on this clone: Its antigen is currently not known. No base quality values were provided; no much bigger clone lies one nucleotide off.

Receptor amplification or capture employed the immunoSEQ multiplex PCR assay. Rearranged TCR beta chain sequences were amplified with the hsTCRB Kit following the manufacturer's protocol. TCRB libraries were sequenced on an Illumina MiSeq. Per the original workflow: Demultiplexing, trimming and gene mapping were performed with the kit vendor's proprietary platform. TCRdb holds this immuneACCESS table with in-frame rearrangements only. Some clones are missing; in checked studies, unresolved V genes explain under half, and the rest has no known cause. The DNA gave D and trimming, while V, J and clone size come from that table. Counted in this sample were around 51,000 clones; more than 70% of them appeared once. The ten biggest clones cover approximately 1.8% of the sample. V gives up 4 bases and J gives up 0 bases, and the segment between their germline ends measures 19 bases. From the germline V gene (reference sequence), CDR1 is GTSNPN and CDR2 is SVGIG. Its CDR3 holds 18 amino acids, cysteine through phenylalanine. Of the read, only the CDR3 DNA is kept; its 54 bases are in frame from base 1.

This sample's time point label indicates: week 5, during vaccination. Each vaccine dose was 300 ug of a 20-mer mutant IDH1 peptide in Montanide, given subcutaneously with topical imiquimod. All donors had newly diagnosed IDH1-mutant astrocytomas of WHO grade 3 or 4 that showed loss of nuclear ATRX. The samples were drawn from NOA16, a multicentre, single-arm, open-label phase I trial in Germany that tested a mutant IDH1 peptide vaccine in humans for the first time. Genomic DNA for TCRB sequencing was extracted from EDTA blood using the DNeasy Blood and Tissue Kit. The TCR was taken from a woman aged 40 to 50 with glioma. The chain is assembled from TRBV30 and TRBJ2-6; the D match is possibly TRBD1 or TRBD2, with 5 bases aligned in each. Material: PBMCs, obtained from a glioma patient whose treatment included an IDH1 peptide vaccine. CDR3 protein: CAWTRDRAIPSGANVLTF. The nucleotide sequence reads TGTGCCTGGACCCGGGACCGAGCAATCCCCTCTGGGGCCAACGTCCTGACTTTC.